This T cell receptor (beta chain) was found in a study of patients and donors after allogeneic stem cell transplantation. This clonotype was seen ten or more times. Relative to the germline gene, one junction end is altered; a read error may explain this. TCRdb reanalysed the RT-PCR reads using MiXCR and keeps one entry per CDR3 protein. The sample records roughly 880,000 distinct CDR3 sequences, roughly 18% being singletons. This CDR3 is built from 15 residues. The clonotype was recovered from a human donor who was either an allogeneic HSCT recipient or a stem cell or donor lymphocyte infusion donor (not recorded which). It is not recorded whose cells these are; they may come from a transplant donor. J is TRBJ2-1 and V is TRBV12-3 or TRBV12-4, with 11 positions matching TRBD2. The sequenced material came from blood, either unsorted or a sorted T cell fraction (not recorded which). CDR3 in DNA: TGTGCCAGCAGTCTAGCGGGAGGTCGCGACAATGAGCAGTTCTTC. Protein: CASSLAGGRDNEQFF.